This T cell receptor beta chain came from a study of T cells expressing NK-cell markers. Across the whole study: The TCR beta repertoires originated in sorted CD3+CD56+NKG2C+, CD3+CD56+NKG2C- and CD3+CD56-NKG2C+ T cells.

Comment on this clonotype: The antigen remains unidentified.

Following a re-call of the 5' RACE reads, TCRdb has one entry per CDR3 protein and lacks DNA. The sample features a few hundred thousand distinct CDR3 sequences, with 0.39% in its top ten. Regarding the study as a whole: Nothing established the HCMV specificity of expanded NKG2C+ T cell clones. These same clonotypes (in several donors) also led the CD3+CD56-NKG2C+ fraction. In more than five donors, dominant CD3+CD56+NKG2C+ clones formed 1.0-7.0% of CD8+ cells.

The sequencing sample was made of blood T cells: a sorted CD56 or NKG2C T cell subset, CD4+ or CD8+ T cells, or bulk PBMC T cells (not recorded which). The receptor comes from a man younger than 35 in good health.

The CDR3 here is CSAHHIVGSYEQYF. The chain is built from TRBV20-1 and TRBJ2-7; TCRdb reports TRBD2, a call that lacks DNA to check it against. This CDR3 is 14 amino acids long. Germline values: CDR1 DFQATT, CDR2 SNEGSKA (reference sequence).